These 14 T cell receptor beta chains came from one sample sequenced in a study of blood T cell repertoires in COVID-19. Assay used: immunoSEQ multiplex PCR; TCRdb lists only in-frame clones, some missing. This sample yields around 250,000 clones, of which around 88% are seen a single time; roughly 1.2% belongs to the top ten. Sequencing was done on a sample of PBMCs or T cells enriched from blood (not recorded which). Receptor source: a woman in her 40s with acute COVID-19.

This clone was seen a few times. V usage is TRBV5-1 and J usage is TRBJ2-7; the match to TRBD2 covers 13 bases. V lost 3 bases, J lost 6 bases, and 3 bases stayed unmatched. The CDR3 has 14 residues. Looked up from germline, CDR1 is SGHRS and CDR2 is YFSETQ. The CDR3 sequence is CASSWTSGSVEQYF. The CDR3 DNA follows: TGCGCCAGCAGCTGGACTAGCGGGAGCGTCGAGCAGTACTTC.

Here the CDR3 DNA reads TGTGCCAGCAGTCCTAGCGGGAGTGGCTCCTACGAGCAGTACTTC. Residues: CASSPSGSGSYEQYF. The chain is built from TRBV28 and TRBJ2-7; 10 bases agree with TRBD2. V lost 5 bases and J lost 0; bases outside the gene matches: 4. This CDR3 is 15 amino acids long. The germline V gene encodes CDR1 MDHEN and CDR2 SYDVKM.

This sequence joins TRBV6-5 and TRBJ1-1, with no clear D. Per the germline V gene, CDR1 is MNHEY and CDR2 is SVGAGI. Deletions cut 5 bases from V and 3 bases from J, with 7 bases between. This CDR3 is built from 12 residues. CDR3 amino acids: CASSHGDTEAFF. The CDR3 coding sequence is TGTGCCAGCAGTCACGGGGACACTGAAGCTTTCTTT.

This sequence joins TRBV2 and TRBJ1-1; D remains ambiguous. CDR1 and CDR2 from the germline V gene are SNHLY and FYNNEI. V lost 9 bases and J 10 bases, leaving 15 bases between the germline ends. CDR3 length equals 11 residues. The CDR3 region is CASHSGDGAFF. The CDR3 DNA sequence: TGTGCCAGTCATTCGGGAGATGGAGCTTTCTTT.

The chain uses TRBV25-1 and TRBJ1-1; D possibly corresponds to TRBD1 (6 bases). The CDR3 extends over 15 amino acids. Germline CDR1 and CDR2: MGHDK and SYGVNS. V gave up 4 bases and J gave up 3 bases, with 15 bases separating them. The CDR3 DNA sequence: TGTGCCAGCAGTGTCTGGCAGGGGCCCGACACTGAAGCTTTCTTT. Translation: CASSVWQGPDTEAFF. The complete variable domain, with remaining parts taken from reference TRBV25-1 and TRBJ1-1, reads EADIYQTPRYLVIGTGKKITLECSQTMGHDKMYWYQQDPGMELHLIHYSYGVNSTEKGDLSSESTVSRIRTEHFPLTLESARPSHTSQYLCASSVWQGPDTEAFFGQGTRLTVV.

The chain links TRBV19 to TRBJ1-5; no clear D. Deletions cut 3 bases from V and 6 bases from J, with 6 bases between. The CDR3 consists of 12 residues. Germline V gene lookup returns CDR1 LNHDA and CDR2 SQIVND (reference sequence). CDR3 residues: CASSILSQPQHF. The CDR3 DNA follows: TGTGCCAGTAGTATCCTAAGTCAGCCCCAGCATTTT.

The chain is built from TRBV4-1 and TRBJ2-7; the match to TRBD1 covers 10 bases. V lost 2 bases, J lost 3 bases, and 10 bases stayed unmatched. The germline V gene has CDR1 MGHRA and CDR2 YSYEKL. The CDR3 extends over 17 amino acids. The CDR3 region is CASSQNPDGDRGYEQYF. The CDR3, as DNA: TGCGCCAGCAGCCAAAACCCCGATGGGGACAGGGGCTACGAGCAGTACTTC.

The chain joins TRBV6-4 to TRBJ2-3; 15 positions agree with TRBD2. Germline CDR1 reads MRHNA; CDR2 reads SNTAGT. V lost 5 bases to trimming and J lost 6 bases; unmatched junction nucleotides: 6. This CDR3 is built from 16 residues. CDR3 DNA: TGTGCCAGCAGTCCGGGACTAGCGGGAGGTTCTGATACGCAGTATTTT. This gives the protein CASSPGLAGGSDTQYF.

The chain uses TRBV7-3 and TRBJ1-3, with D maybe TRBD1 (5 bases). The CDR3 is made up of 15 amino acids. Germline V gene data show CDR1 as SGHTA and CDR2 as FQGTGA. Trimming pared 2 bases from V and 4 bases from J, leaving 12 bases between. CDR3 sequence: CASSLHPGEGNTIYF. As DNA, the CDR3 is TGTGCCAGCAGCTTACATCCGGGGGAAGGAAACACCATATATTTT.

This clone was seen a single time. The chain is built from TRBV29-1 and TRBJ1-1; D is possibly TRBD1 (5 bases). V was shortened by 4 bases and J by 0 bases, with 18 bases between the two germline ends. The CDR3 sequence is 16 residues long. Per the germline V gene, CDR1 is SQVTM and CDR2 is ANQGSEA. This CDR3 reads CSVALFDRTVNTEAFF. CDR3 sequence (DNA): TGCAGCGTTGCATTATTCGACAGAACAGTGAACACTGAAGCTTTCTTT.

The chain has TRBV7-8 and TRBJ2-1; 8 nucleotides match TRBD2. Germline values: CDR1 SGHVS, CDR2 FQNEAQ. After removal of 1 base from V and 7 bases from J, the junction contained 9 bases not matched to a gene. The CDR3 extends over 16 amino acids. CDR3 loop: CASSLVGREVRNEQFF. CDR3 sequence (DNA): TGTGCCAGCAGCTTAGTTGGGCGGGAGGTTAGGAATGAGCAGTTCTTC.

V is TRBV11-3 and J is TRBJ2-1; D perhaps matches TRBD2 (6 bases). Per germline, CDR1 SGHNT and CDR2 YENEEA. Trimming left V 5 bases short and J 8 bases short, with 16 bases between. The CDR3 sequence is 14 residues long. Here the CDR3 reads CASSRVRGGDEQFF. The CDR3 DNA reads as TGTGCCAGCAGCCGAGTACGGGGCGGGGATGAGCAGTTCTTC.

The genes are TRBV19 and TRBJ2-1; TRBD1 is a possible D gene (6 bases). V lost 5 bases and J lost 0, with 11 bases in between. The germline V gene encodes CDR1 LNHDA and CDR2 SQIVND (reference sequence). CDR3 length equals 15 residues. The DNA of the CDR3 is TGTGCCAGTAGTGCCGGACAGAGCTCCTACAATGAGCAGTTCTTC. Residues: CASSAGQSSYNEQFF.

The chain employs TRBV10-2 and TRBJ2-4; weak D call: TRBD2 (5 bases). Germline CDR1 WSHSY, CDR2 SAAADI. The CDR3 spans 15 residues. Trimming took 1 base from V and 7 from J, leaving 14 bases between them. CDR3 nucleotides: TGCGCCAGCAGTGAGTTGGAGCCCCCGGGGAACATTCAGTACTTC. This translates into CASSELEPPGNIQYF.